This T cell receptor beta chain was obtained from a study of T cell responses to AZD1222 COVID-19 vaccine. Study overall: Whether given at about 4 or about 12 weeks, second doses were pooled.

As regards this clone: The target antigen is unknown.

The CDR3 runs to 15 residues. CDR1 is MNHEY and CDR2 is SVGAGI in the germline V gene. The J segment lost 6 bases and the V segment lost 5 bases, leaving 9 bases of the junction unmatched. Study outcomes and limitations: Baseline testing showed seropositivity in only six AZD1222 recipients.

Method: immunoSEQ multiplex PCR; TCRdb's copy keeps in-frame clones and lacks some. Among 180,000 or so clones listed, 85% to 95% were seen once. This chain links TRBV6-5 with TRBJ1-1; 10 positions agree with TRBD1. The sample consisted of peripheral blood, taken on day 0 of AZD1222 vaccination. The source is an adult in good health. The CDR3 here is CASSPLTGGPPEAFF. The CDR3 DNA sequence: TGTGCCAGCAGTCCCTTGACAGGGGGCCCTCCTGAAGCTTTCTTT.